This TCR beta chain emerged from a study of shared clonotypes between healthy human individuals (TCRdb year 2020). Some background on the complete study: The cohort included three men and two women between 18 and 49 years of age. Each donor's leukapheresis produced roughly between roughly 0.85 and 9.5 billion PBMCs. To increase sequencing depth and limit assay-specific biases, different laboratories used diverse techniques to prepare libraries and sequence TCR repertoires. For each donor, CD4 naive and CD4 memory were each given three plates, CD8 naive was given two plates, and CD8 memory was given one plate. The study deeply sequenced blood TCR repertoires of roughly five healthy adults to estimate repertoire size and the extent of clonotype sharing between individuals. Results and caveats for the whole study, not just this receptor: Naive subsets generally had larger estimated clonotype richness than memory subsets. Sampling was limited to blood, and TCR repertoires in tissue likely differ from TCR repertoires in blood. Clonotypes shared by all four sorted-subset donors showed higher generation probabilities than non-shared clonotypes. Even with the large sequencing depth, rarefaction of the sorted-subset datasets indicated that sequencing was incomplete. Based on pairwise subsampling, the degree of clonotype sharing among donors was expected to be affected by sequencing depth. The small number of donors limited the genetic and exposure-history diversity represented. When a few donors were compared, the shared fraction of clonotypes was 5% to 6.5% for naive CD4, approximately 3.3% for naive CD8, about 2.4% for memory CD4, and less than 0.45% for memory CD8.

TCR CDR3 regions were amplified from genomic DNA by multiplex PCR using the deep immunoSEQ assay. For each cell subset, the extracted genomic DNA was distributed evenly across all wells of several immunoSEQ 96-well plates, and each plate served as one replicate. Each replicate PCR for sorted subsets received 200 ng genomic DNA, equal to about 30,000 T cell genomes. The purified libraries were quantified using a Qubit 3.0 fluorometer, sized with a Bioanalyzer 2100, and then quantified again using the KAPA Library Quantification kit. Every immunoSEQ 96-well plate was sequenced on a separate single-read 150-cycle Illumina NextSeq 550 flow cell. The study's own analysis went as follows. The immunoSEQ output contained only junctional sequences without quality scores, so filtering could not match that applied to full-length reads. To assign V/J genes and CDR3, sequences were annotated using PyIR, a Python wrapper for IgBLAST v1.9, with IMGT germline references. Reads with weak V/J assignments (E-value above 1e-6), missing CDR3, stop codons, out-of-frame junctions, or ambiguous translated residues were removed. V3J clonotypes were defined by identical inferred V gene, J gene, and CDR3 amino acid sequence. Percentage overlap between repertoires was computed as shared unique clonotypes divided by the size of the smaller repertoire. Richness of each repertoire was evaluated using RTK rarefaction, the Chao1 estimator, and Recon v2.1 estimates of unobserved clonotypes. For all TCRbeta clonotypes obtained by the gDNA method from a handful of donors, generation probabilities were computed with OLGA. TCRdb holds this immuneACCESS table with in-frame rearrangements only. Some clones are missing; in checked studies, unresolved V genes explain under half, and the rest has no known cause. V and J calls and clone size are copied from that table; D and trimming were computed from the DNA. Here the sample has a few hundred thousand clones; around 96% occur a single time. The ten largest clonotypes hold about 0.32% of the sample.

Donors were healthy HIV-negative adults with no recently reported acute infections or vaccinations. Only Caucasian adults living in Nashville, Tennessee, USA were represented among the donors. CD8 memory samples were composed of magnetically selected CD45RO+ cells combined with CCR7-negative CD45RA+ effector memory (TemRA) cells. Blood was collected by leukapheresis, and PBMCs were isolated by Ficoll-Histopaque density gradient centrifugation and then cryopreserved in liquid nitrogen vapor phase. Analytical flow cytometry was used to check the purity and quantity of every magnetically sorted T cell population. Genomic DNA was isolated from every sorted fraction and measured by UV absorbance on a Nanodrop 2000c. Turning to this clone: Its recognized antigen is unknown. Base quality data are lacking; no much larger clone is found one base away.

Taken from cysteine to phenylalanine, the CDR3 has 16 residues. The sequence is cut down to CDR3 DNA, 48 bases in frame from base 1. For CDR1 and CDR2, the germline V gene lists MNHNS and SASEGT. V is reduced by 1 base and J by 2 bases, leaving a spacing of 13 bases between them. The clonotype comes from a man aged 30 to 45 in good health. Sequencing input: memory CD8+ T cells sorted from blood. This specimen's cell subset or site label, per the study, means: CD45RO+ cells pooled with CCR7-negative TemRA cells. The sequence is built from TRBV6-1 and TRBJ2-3, and TRBD2 may be the D gene, going by 6 matching bases. The CDR3 reads CASSEGGEPATDTQYF. Read as DNA, the sequence is TGTGCCAGCAGTGAAGGCGGGGAACCAGCCACAGATACGCAGTATTTT.